This T cell receptor (beta chain) was sequenced in a study of blood T cell repertoires in COVID-19 (dated by TCRdb to the early 2020s). Looking at the study overall: Samples from collaborators originated in the United States, Italy and Spain and spanned both the acute and convalescent phases of COVID-19. The material from the prospective study consisted of cDNA or gDNA derived from T cells, B-cell-depleted T cells, or PBMCs. Deeply sampled blood TCRbeta repertoires from subjects exposed to, actively infected with, or recovered from COVID-19 were included in the dataset. The repertoires were made available in a free public database intended to serve as a resource for research on the immune response to SARS-CoV-2. The samples were drawn from the first 160 participants of the ongoing ImmuneRACE study and from 1,254 subjects provided by 6 global collaborators. A de-identified subject ID, COVID-19 status, age in years and sex were almost always included in the sample metadata. HLA class I and class II types, where available, came from metadata supplied by the sample provider rather than from assay-based typing. Here is what the overall study found, with its caveats: The amount of clinical and demographic metadata varied by source and participant and was provided uncurated.

In its sample, this clone was seen a few times. Its antigen is not yet known. Per-base qualities were not stored, and no clone one base away is much larger. One collaborating source in Seattle enrolled patients while the patients were actively infected and followed the patients over time throughout the course of disease. The collaborating institutions used their own protocols to collect whole blood in K2EDTA tubes. For TCRbeta analysis, collaborators shipped samples in one of three forms: frozen whole blood, isolated PBMCs, or DNA extracted from either of those sample types. Inclusive of the bounding cysteine and phenylalanine, the CDR3 is 13 residues long. Only CDR3 DNA remains: 39 bases, in frame from the first base. CDR1 SGHVS and CDR2 FQNEAQ are derived from the germline V gene. V is shortened by 5 bases, J by 3 bases, and the region joining them spans 10 bases. The immunoSEQ Assay, a bias-controlled multiplex PCR, was used to amplify TCRbeta CDR3 regions from genomic DNA. The paper's processing steps were these. The number of nucleated cells in each sample was estimated by amplification of reference gene primers within the assay. To quantify the absolute abundance of each unique TCRbeta CDR3 rearrangement, sequence reads were collapsed and filtered. For each sample, productive Simpson clonality was calculated by taking the square root of Simpson's diversity index across productive rearrangements. Entries here come from immuneACCESS through TCRdb and include only in-frame sequences with V and J called. Some clones fail to appear in such tables; in the studies checked, an unresolved V gene covers under half of the shortfall, and the cause of the remainder is unknown. That table furnishes V, J and clone size, whereas the DNA furnished D and trimming. The sample profile shows about 250,000 clones; 86% of them were found once. The ten largest make up 5% to 7% of the sample.

The source of this sequence is a woman of 80 years or more with COVID-19, enrolled during active disease. Material: peripheral blood. Recombination connected TRBV7-8 to TRBJ1-2; TRBD1 might be the D gene, on 6 matching bases. DNA sequence: TGTGCCAGCAGCACGGACAGCTACTATGGCTACACCTTC. This encodes CASSTDSYYGYTF.